The rows below give T cell receptor beta chains drawn from one sample of a study of T-cell reconstitution after alpha-beta-depleted transplantation in children. TCRdb re-derived calls from the PCR reads in MiXCR, one entry per CDR3 protein. The table has 490,000 or so distinct CDR3 sequences, under 15% seen once. Sequencing was performed on PBMCs from the stem cell graft donor, taken from the stem cell graft. All receptors come from a human donor who donated a stem cell graft to a child with combined immunodeficiency. The CDR3 runs from the conserved cysteine through the conserved F or W. The D gene is left open where the match is weak. Not every row has a clone size; where given, it reads once, few, many or a size class.

j_gene	d_gene	abundance	len	v_gene	CDR3nt	CDR3aa
TRBJ1-2	TRBD1	.	16	TRBV12-3/TRBV12-4	TGTGCCAGCAGTTTAGCACAGGGGGCGCGCGGCTATGGCTACACCTTC	CASSLAQGARGYGYTF
TRBJ2-7	TRBD1	many	16	TRBV2	TGTGCCAGCAGCATAAGACCTTCGGGACAGGGTACCGAGCAGTACTTC	CASSIRPSGQGTEQYF
TRBJ2-2	.	few	12	TRBV27	TGTGCCAGCAAAACGGGAACCGGGGAGCTGTTTTTT	CASKTGTGELFF
TRBJ2-6	.	many	13	TRBV12-3/TRBV12-4	TGTGCCAGCAGTTCCTCTGGGGCCAACGTCCTGACTTTC	CASSSSGANVLTF
TRBJ2-1	.	many	14	TRBV9	TGTGCCAGCAGCCCACTAGGAGGGGGGGCTGAGCAGTTCTTC	CASSPLGGGAEQFF
TRBJ2-2	.	.	14	TRBV30	TGTGCCTGGAGGGGGGGCCTTCACACCGGGGAGCTGTTTTTT	CAWRGGLHTGELFF
TRBJ1-5	.	many	13	TRBV29-1	TGCAGCGTCCGGGACAATTTCAATCAGCCCCAGCATTTT	CSVRDNFNQPQHF
TRBJ1-2	.	few	14	TRBV29-1	TGCAGCGTTGAAGATGTGACAGCGAACTATGGCTACACCTTC	CSVEDVTANYGYTF
TRBJ1-6	.	.	15	TRBV5-1	TGCGCCAGCAGCGTGAGGGCTGACTATAATTCACCCCTCCACTTT	CASSVRADYNSPLHF
TRBJ2-7	.	many	15	TRBV11-2	TGTGCCAGCAGCTTAGATGGGTCGGGGAGCTACGAGCAGTACTTC	CASSLDGSGSYEQYF
TRBJ2-3	.	few	17	TRBV15	TGTGCCACCAGCAGAGATCCCAACTTAATTGGGGCAGATACGCAGTATTTT	CATSRDPNLIGADTQYF
TRBJ1-2	.	few	12	TRBV6-1	TGTGCCAGCGAAAGGGTTGACTATGGCTACACCTTC	CASERVDYGYTF
TRBJ2-7	TRBD2	.	15	TRBV7-9	TGTGCCAGCAGCTTATGGACTAGCGAGAACTACGAGCAGTACTTC	CASSLWTSENYEQYF
TRBJ1-1	.	few	13	TRBV2	TGTGCCAGCTGTCAGGGGAGGAGAACTGAAGCTTTCTTT	CASCQGRRTEAFF
TRBJ2-4	.	few	19	TRBV12-3/TRBV12-4	TGTGCCAGCCGCCGAGGGCGGGATTGGGAGTTGATAGCCAAAAACATTCAGTACTTC	CASRRGRDWELIAKNIQYF
TRBJ2-1	TRBD2	few	15	TRBV7-9	TGTGCCAGCAGCCCCATAGCGGGGGGTTACAATGAGCAGTTCTTC	CASSPIAGGYNEQFF
TRBJ2-1	TRBD2	few	17	TRBV2	TGTGCCAGCAGTGATGGACTAGCGGGGGGGCGGTCCAATGAGCAGTTCTTC	CASSDGLAGGRSNEQFF
TRBJ2-2	TRBD1	.	14	TRBV4-3	TGCGCCAGCAGCAGGGGACAGCACACCGGGGAGCTGTTTTTT	CASSRGQHTGELFF
TRBJ2-7	TRBD1	many	15	TRBV6-5	TGTGCCAGCAGTTTGAACGTGGGGACAGGCCACGAGCAGTACTTC	CASSLNVGTGHEQYF
TRBJ2-3	.	.	15	TRBV3-1	TGTGCCAGCAGCCAAGATGACGGAGTCGGAGATACGCAGTATTTT	CASSQDDGVGDTQYF
TRBJ2-5	TRBD2	.	13	TRBV6-2/TRBV6-3	TGTGCCACCCACCCTAGCGGGGGAGAGACCCAGTACTTC	CATHPSGGETQYF
TRBJ2-3	TRBD2	few	14	TRBV13	TGTGCCAGCTTCGAGCGCGGGAGGACAGATACGCAGTATTTT	CASFERGRTDTQYF
TRBJ2-3	TRBD2	few	15	TRBV20-1	TGCAGTGCTCCTATACTAGCGGACAACACAGATACGCAGTATTTT	CSAPILADNTDTQYF
TRBJ1-1	.	.	13	TRBV29-1	TGCAGCGCTAGACAGTCCCTGAACACTGAAGCTTTCTTT	CSARQSLNTEAFF
TRBJ1-4	.	.	19	TRBV12-3/TRBV12-4	TGTGCCAGCACCCTCAACCAGGCAGGGGAAAATGCAACTAATGAAAAACTGTTTTTT	CASTLNQAGENATNEKLFF
TRBJ2-1	TRBD2	.	14	TRBV7-9	TGTGCCAGCACCGGGGGGGTAGGGCCGAGGGAGCAGTTCTTC	CASTGGVGPREQFF
TRBJ1-3	.	many	14	TRBV12-3/TRBV12-4	TGTGCCAGCAGTTTGGGCAGGGCTGGAAACACCATATATTTT	CASSLGRAGNTIYF
TRBJ2-1	TRBD2	few	18	TRBV28	TGTGCCAGCAGCAGGGGACTAGCGGGAGTAGGAAACTACAATGAGCAGTTCTTC	CASSRGLAGVGNYNEQFF
TRBJ1-2	TRBD1	many	18	TRBV7-8	TGTGCCAGCAGCTTAGCCGTAGCAGGGGGCCGCGCTAACTATGGCTACACCTTC	CASSLAVAGGRANYGYTF
TRBJ1-1	.	many	15	TRBV6-5	TGTGCCAGCTATATTGGAGGCGGCGGGGGCACTGAAGCTTTCTTT	CASYIGGGGGTEAFF
TRBJ2-5	.	once	15	TRBV7-2	TGTGCCAGCAGCTTACAGGGGAGCACTCAAGAGACCCAGTACTTC	CASSLQGSTQETQYF
TRBJ2-5	.	.	13	TRBV7-9	TGTGCCAGCAGCTCTCTGGGGTCGGAGACCCAGTACTTC	CASSSLGSETQYF
TRBJ2-7	.	many	13	TRBV20-1	TGCAGTGCTAGTGCCCCAGACACCTACGAGCAGTACTTC	CSASAPDTYEQYF
TRBJ2-3	.	few	13	TRBV20-1	TGCAGTGTATGGGACTTTGGCACAGATACGCAGTATTTT	CSVWDFGTDTQYF
TRBJ2-7	.	many	13	TRBV5-6	TGTGCCAGCAGCTTGGGTGGGCGCAACGAGCAGTACTTC	CASSLGGRNEQYF
TRBJ2-3	TRBD2	.	17	TRBV5-1	TGCGCCAGCAGCCTTGGGGCCAGCGGGGTAAGCACAGATACGCAGTATTTT	CASSLGASGVSTDTQYF
TRBJ1-4	.	.	15	TRBV7-2	TGTGCCAGCAGCCAAACAGGCGACCGGAAGGGAAAACTGTTTTTT	CASSQTGDRKGKLFF
TRBJ2-5	.	many	14	TRBV6-1	TGTGCCAGCAGGAACAGGGCGTACCAAGAGACCCAGTACTTC	CASRNRAYQETQYF
TRBJ2-7	.	.	11	TRBV12-3/TRBV12-4	TGTGCCAGCAGCGTCAGGGACGAGCAGTACTTC	CASSVRDEQYF
TRBJ2-7	.	many	17	TRBV12-5	TGTGCTAGTGGTTTGGTACTGTATGGAGGGAGGATCTACGAGCAGTACTTC	CASGLVLYGGRIYEQYF
TRBJ2-3	.	few	14	TRBV19	TGTGCCAGTAGTTCCCAACTATTCACAGATACGCAGTATTTT	CASSSQLFTDTQYF
TRBJ1-5	.	.	13	TRBV18	TGTGCCAGCTCACGGGACGCCGATCAGCCCCAGCATTTT	CASSRDADQPQHF
TRBJ1-2	.	.	12	TRBV6-2/TRBV6-3	TGTGCCAGCAGTTGGAACACCGGTGGCTACACCTTC	CASSWNTGGYTF
TRBJ2-1	.	few	14	TRBV20-1	TGCAGTGCTGTAAGGGGTAGCCTAGAAGATGAGCAGTTCTTC	CSAVRGSLEDEQFF
TRBJ1-1	.	many	14	TRBV29-1	TGCAGCGTCGTATTTGGGGCCGGGGTTACTGAAGCTTTCTTT	CSVVFGAGVTEAFF
TRBJ2-4	.	.	16	TRBV9	TGTGCCAGCAGCGTAGAGGGGGGAGCCGGCAAAAACATTCAGTACTTC	CASSVEGGAGKNIQYF
TRBJ1-3	.	few	14	TRBV7-9	TGTGCCAGCAGCTTCGGACTCTCTGGAAACACCATATATTTT	CASSFGLSGNTIYF
TRBJ1-2	TRBD1	.	15	TRBV11-1	TGTGCCAGCAACCCTTCCGTCGGACAGGGACATGGCTACACCTTC	CASNPSVGQGHGYTF
TRBJ2-3	TRBD2	many	13	TRBV12-3/TRBV12-4	TGTGCCAGCAGCCTTGCTAGCGGCGGTACGCAGTATTTT	CASSLASGGTQYF